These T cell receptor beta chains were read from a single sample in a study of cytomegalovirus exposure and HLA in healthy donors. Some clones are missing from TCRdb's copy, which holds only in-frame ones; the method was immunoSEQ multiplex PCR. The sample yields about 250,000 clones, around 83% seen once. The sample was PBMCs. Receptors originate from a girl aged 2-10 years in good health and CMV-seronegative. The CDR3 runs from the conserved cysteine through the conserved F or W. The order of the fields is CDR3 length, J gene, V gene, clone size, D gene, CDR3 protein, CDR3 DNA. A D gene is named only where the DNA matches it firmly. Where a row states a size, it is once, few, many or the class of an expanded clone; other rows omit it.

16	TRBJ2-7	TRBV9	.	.	CASSVGRGSSSYEQYF	TGTGCCAGCAGCGTAGGTCGGGGGAGTAGCTCCTACGAGCAGTACTTC
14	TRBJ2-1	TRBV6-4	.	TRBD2	CARSRGGRYNEQFF	TGTGCCAGATCTCGGGGGGGCAGGTACAATGAGCAGTTCTTC
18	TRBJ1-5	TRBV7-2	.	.	CASSSFPGLTLSNQPQHF	TGTGCCAGCAGCTCGTTCCCGGGACTAACTTTGAGCAATCAGCCCCAGCATTTT
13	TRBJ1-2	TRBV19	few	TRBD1	CASSLRDRVGYTF	TGTGCCAGTAGTCTTCGGGACAGGGTTGGCTACACCTTC
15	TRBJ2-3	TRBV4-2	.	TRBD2	CASSQQRGSTDTQYF	TGTGCCAGCAGCCAGCAGCGGGGGTCCACAGATACGCAGTATTTT
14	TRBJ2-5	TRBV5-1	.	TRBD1	CASSLGQGRETQYF	TGCGCCAGCAGCTTAGGACAGGGTCGGGAGACCCAGTACTTC
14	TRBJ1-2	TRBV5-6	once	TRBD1	CASSPHQGADGYTF	TGTGCCAGCAGCCCTCACCAGGGGGCGGATGGCTACACCTTC
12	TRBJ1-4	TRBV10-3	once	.	CAISESRVELFF	TGTGCCATCAGTGAGAGCAGGGTGGAACTGTTTTTT
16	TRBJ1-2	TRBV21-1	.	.	CASSKAGDSSNYGYTF	TGTGCCAGCAGCAAAGCGGGGGACAGTTCTAACTATGGCTACACCTTC
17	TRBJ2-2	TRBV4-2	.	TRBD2	CASSQDRLAGEVGELFF	TGTGCCAGCAGCCAAGATAGACTAGCGGGAGAGGTCGGGGAGCTGTTTTTT
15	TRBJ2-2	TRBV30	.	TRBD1	CARTYGTGATGELFF	TGTGCCAGAACCTACGGGACAGGGGCCACCGGGGAGCTGTTTTTT
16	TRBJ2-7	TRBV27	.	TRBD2	CASSFLGTSGSYEQYF	TGTGCCAGCAGTTTTCTGGGGACTAGCGGCTCCTACGAGCAGTACTTC
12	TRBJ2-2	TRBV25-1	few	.	CASTENTGELFF	TGTGCCAGCACAGAGAACACCGGGGAGCTGTTTTTT
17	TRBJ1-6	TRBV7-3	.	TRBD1	CASSLQGQGTYNSPLHF	TGTGCCAGCAGTTTACAGGGACAGGGAACCTATAATTCACCCCTCCACTTT
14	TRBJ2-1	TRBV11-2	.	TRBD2	CASSFAGGHNEQFF	TGTGCCAGCAGCTTTGCGGGGGGGCACAATGAGCAGTTCTTC
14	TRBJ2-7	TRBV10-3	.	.	CAITPNGNSYEQYF	TGTGCCATCACCCCCAACGGGAATTCCTACGAGCAGTACTTC
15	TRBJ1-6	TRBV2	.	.	CASKSSSSYNSPLHF	TGTGCCAGCAAGTCCTCGAGCTCCTATAATTCACCCCTCCACTTT
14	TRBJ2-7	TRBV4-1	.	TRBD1	CASSQERGPYEQYF	TGCGCCAGCAGCCAAGAGAGGGGGCCCTACGAGCAGTACTTC
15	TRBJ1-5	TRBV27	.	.	CASSYYRDSNQPQHF	TGTGCCAGCAGTTACTACAGGGATAGCAATCAGCCCCAGCATTTT
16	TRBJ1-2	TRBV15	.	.	CATSRPGTHSNYGYTF	TGTGCCACCAGCAGGCCTGGGACTCATTCTAACTATGGCTACACCTTC
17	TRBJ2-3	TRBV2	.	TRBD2	CASSVKALRGATDTQYF	TGTGCCAGCAGTGTTAAGGCGCTGCGGGGGGCCACAGATACGCAGTATTTT
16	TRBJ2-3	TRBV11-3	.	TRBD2	CASSRSLWGGTDTQYF	TGTGCCAGCAGCCGGTCGCTTTGGGGGGGGACAGATACGCAGTATTTT
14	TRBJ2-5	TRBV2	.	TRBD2	CANRRGGDRGTQYF	TGTGCCAACCGGCGGGGGGGGGACCGTGGGACCCAGTACTTC
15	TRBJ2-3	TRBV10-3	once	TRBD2	CAISDGGGYADTQYF	TGTGCCATCAGTGACGGCGGGGGTTACGCAGATACGCAGTATTTT
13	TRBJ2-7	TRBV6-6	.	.	CASSYGQSYEQYF	TGTGCCAGCAGTTACGGCCAGTCCTACGAGCAGTACTTC
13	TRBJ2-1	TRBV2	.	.	CASSEQGGDEQFF	TGTGCCAGCAGTGAACAGGGGGGAGATGAGCAGTTCTTC
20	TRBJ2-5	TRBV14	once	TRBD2	CASSRRLSSGGANTQETQYF	TGTGCCAGCAGCCGAAGGCTTTCTAGCGGGGGGGCCAACACCCAAGAGACCCAGTACTTC
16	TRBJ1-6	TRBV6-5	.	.	CASSFATGFGNSPLHF	TGTGCCAGCAGTTTCGCGACTGGTTTTGGGAATTCACCCCTCCACTTT
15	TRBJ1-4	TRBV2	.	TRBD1	CASSARDRGGKKLFF	TGTGCCAGCAGCGCCCGGGACAGGGGAGGGAAAAAACTGTTTTTT
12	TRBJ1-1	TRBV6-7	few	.	CASSYRARGAFF	TGTGCCAGCAGTTACAGAGCCCGCGGAGCTTTCTTT
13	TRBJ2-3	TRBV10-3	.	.	CATRARGLDTQYF	TGTGCCACACGGGCTCGAGGACTAGATACGCAGTATTTT
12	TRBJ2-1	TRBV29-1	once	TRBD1	CSVDRGSNEQFF	TGCAGCGTAGACAGGGGTTCAAATGAGCAGTTCTTC
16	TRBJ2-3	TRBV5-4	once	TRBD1	CASSVRQGAESDTQYF	TGTGCCAGCAGCGTTAGACAGGGGGCGGAATCAGATACGCAGTATTTT
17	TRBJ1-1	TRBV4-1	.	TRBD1	CASSHGRGTGLWTEAFF	TGCGCCAGCAGCCACGGTCGCGGGACAGGGCTTTGGACTGAAGCTTTCTTT
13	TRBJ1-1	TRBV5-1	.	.	CASSSLQETEAFF	TGCGCCAGCAGCTCCTTACAGGAAACTGAAGCTTTCTTT
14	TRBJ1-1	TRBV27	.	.	CASSLLAGNTEAFF	TGTGCCAGCAGTTTATTGGCAGGGAACACTGAAGCTTTCTTT
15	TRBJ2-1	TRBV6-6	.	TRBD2	CASSHGTSGGYEQFF	TGTGCCAGCAGCCATGGGACTAGCGGGGGGTATGAGCAGTTCTTC
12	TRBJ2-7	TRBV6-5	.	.	CASRGQTYEQYF	TGTGCCAGCAGAGGACAGACCTACGAGCAGTACTTC
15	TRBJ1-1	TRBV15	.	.	CATSREDGRYTEAFF	TGTGCCACCAGCAGAGAGGACGGGAGGTACACTGAAGCTTTCTTT
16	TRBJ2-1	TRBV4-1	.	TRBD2	CASSQGEGRAYNEQFF	TGCGCCAGCAGCCAAGGGGAGGGGAGGGCCTACAATGAGCAGTTCTTC
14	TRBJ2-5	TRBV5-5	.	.	CASSLGGLRETQYF	TGTGCCAGCAGCTTGGGCGGGCTTAGGGAGACCCAGTACTTC
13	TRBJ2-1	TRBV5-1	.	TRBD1	CASSTGVNYEQFF	TGCGCCAGCAGTACAGGGGTCAACTATGAGCAGTTCTTC
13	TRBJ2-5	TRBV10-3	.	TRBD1	CAISRGPGETQYF	TGTGCCATCAGCAGGGGGCCGGGAGAGACCCAGTACTTC
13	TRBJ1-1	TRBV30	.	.	CAWAGQQNTEAFF	TGTGCCTGGGCCGGACAGCAGAACACTGAAGCTTTCTTT
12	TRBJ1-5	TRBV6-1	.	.	CASITGDQPQHF	TGTGCCAGCATCACAGGAGATCAGCCCCAGCATTTT
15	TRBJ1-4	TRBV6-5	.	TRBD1	CASSQATGGGEKLFF	TGTGCCAGCAGTCAGGCGACAGGGGGAGGCGAAAAACTGTTTTTT
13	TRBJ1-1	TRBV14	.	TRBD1	CATSTGWNTEAFF	TGTGCCACTTCGACAGGGTGGAACACTGAAGCTTTCTTT
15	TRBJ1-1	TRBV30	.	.	CAWSRLGGVNTEAFF	TGTGCCTGGAGCCGACTGGGGGGGGTGAACACTGAAGCTTTCTTT
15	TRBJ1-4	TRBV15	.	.	CATSRGPSSPEKLFF	TGTGCCACCAGCAGGGGCCCCTCCTCACCTGAAAAACTGTTTTTT
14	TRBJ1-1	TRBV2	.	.	CASGAGGGIAEAFF	TGTGCCAGCGGGGCGGGGGGCGGTATAGCTGAAGCTTTCTTT
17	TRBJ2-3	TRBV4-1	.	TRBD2	CASSQERTSVSTDTQYF	TGCGCCAGCAGCCAAGAACGGACTAGCGTCAGCACAGATACGCAGTATTTT
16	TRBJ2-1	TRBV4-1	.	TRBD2	CASSRKRGGLIDEQFF	TGCGCCAGCAGCCGAAAGCGGGGGGGCCTTATCGATGAGCAGTTCTTC
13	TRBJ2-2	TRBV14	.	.	CASSQAERGELFF	TGTGCCAGCAGCCAAGCTGAGCGAGGGGAGCTGTTTTTT
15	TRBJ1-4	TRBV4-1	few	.	CASSPPGQLNEKLFF	TGCGCCAGCAGCCCGCCGGGACAACTTAATGAAAAACTGTTTTTT
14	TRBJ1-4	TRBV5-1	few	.	CASSLHTTNEKLFF	TGCGCCAGCAGCTTACATACAACTAATGAAAAACTGTTTTTT